The 3 T cell receptor beta chains below all came from one sample that was sequenced in a study of shared clonotypes between healthy human individuals. The method was immunoSEQ multiplex PCR; TCRdb's version includes in-frame clones alone and lacks a portion of them. Found here are fewer than 2.5 million clones, over 85% of them singletons; the top ten hold approximately 0.35%. Sequenced sample: naive CD4+ T cells from PBMCs. Subset defined: CD45RA+ positively selected. The origin of the receptors is a man aged 18 to 35 in good health. Some clones in this sample may be carry-over from other donors' samples.

The J gene is TRBJ1-2, the V gene TRBV27; 10 bases match TRBD1. Trimming at V came to 6 bases and at J to 4 bases, leaving 11 bases not matched to a gene. This CDR3 contains 16 residues. Germline assignment: CDR1 MNHEY and CDR2 SMNVEV (reference sequence). CDR3 in amino acids: CASRSTGGAVGYGYTF. Written as DNA, the CDR3 is TGTGCCAGCAGATCGACAGGGGGCGCCGTTGGCTATGGCTACACCTTC.

The chain employs TRBV5-1 and TRBJ2-5, with TRBD2 matching 9 bases. Germline V gene data show CDR1 as SGHRS and CDR2 as YFSETQ. V shed 0 bases and J 6 bases; nucleotides not matched to a gene: 9. The CDR3 runs to 16 residues. CDR3 region: CASSLAWAGGQKTQYF. DNA for the CDR3: TGCGCCAGCAGCTTGGCCTGGGCGGGAGGGCAAAAGACCCAGTACTTC.

The chain carries TRBV6-5 and TRBJ1-3; D is undetermined. Trimming shortened V by 7 bases and J by 4 bases, and 17 bases separated the two germline ends. Germline values: CDR1 MNHEY, CDR2 SVGAGI. The CDR3 covers 15 residues. The CDR3 loop is CASKLVRAEGNTIYF. As DNA, the CDR3 is TGTGCCAGCAAATTGGTTAGGGCGGAAGGAAACACCATATATTTT.